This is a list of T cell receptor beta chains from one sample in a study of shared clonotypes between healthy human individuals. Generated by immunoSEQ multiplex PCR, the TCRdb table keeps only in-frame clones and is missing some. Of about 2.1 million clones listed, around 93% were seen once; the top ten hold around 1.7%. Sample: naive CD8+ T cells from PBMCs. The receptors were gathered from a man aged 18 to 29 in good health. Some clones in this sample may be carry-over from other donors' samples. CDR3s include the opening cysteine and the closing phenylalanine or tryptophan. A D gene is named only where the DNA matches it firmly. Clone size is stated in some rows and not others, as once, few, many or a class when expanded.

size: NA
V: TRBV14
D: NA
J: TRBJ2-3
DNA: TGTGCCAGCAGCCAAGATTTGGCCAGGGGATTCACAGATACGCAGTATTTT
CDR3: CASSQDLARGFTDTQYF

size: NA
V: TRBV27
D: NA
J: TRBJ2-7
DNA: TGTGCCAGCAGTTGGGGCCCCCTCTACGAGCAGTACTTC
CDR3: CASSWGPLYEQYF

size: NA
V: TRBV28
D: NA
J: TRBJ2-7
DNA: NA
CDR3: CASSFGEGPVDMYEQYF

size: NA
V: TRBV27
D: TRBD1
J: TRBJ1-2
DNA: TGTGCCAGCAGTTTAGGGGACAGGGGGCACTTTGGCTACACCTTC
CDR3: CASSLGDRGHFGYTF

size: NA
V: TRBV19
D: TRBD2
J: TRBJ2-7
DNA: TGTGCCAGTAGTATAGGACTAGCGGGAGTGTACGAGCAGTACTTC
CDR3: CASSIGLAGVYEQYF

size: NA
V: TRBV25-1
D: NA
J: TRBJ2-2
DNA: TGTGCCAGCAGCCCACGGGGATCCACCGGGGAGCTGTTTTTT
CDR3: CASSPRGSTGELFF

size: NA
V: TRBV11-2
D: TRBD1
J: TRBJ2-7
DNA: TGTGCCAGCAGCTCCAGCGGCGACAGGGGAGACCCCTACGAGCAGTACTTC
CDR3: CASSSSGDRGDPYEQYF

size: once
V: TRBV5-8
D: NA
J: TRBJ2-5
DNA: TGTGCCAGCAGCTTGGGTCTAGAAGAGACCCAGTACTTC
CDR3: CASSLGLEETQYF

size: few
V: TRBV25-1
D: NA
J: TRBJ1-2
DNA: TGTGCCAGCAGTAATATCGGCTACACCTTC
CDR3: CASSNIGYTF

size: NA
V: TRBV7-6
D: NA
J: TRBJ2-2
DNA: TGTGCCAGCAGCACTGGACATTCCGGGGAGCTGTTTTTT
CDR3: CASSTGHSGELFF

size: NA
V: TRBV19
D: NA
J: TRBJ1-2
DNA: TGTGCCAGTAGTCCGGGGACGGACTATGGCTACACCTTC
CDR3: CASSPGTDYGYTF

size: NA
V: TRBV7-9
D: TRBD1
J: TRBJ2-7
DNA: TGTGCCAGCAGCTTACTCCCGGGACAGGGAAGCGAGCAGTACTTC
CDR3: CASSLLPGQGSEQYF

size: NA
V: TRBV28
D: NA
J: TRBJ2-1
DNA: TGTGCCAGCAGTTTTCCTGGGACGTCCTACAATGAGCAGTTCTTC
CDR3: CASSFPGTSYNEQFF

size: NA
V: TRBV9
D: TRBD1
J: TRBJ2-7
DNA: TGTGCCAGCAGCTCCCACGGACAGGCGGACGAGCAGTACTTC
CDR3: CASSSHGQADEQYF

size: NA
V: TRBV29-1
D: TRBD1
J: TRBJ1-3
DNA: TGCAGCGTGAGCGCCGACAGGGGGGCTCGAAACACCATATATTTT
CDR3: CSVSADRGARNTIYF

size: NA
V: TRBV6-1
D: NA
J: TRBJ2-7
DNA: TGTGCCAGCGGTTGGGGTTCCTCCTACGAGCAGTACTTC
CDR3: CASGWGSSYEQYF

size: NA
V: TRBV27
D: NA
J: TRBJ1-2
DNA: TGTGCCAGCAGCTCAGATGGCTATGGCTACACCTTC
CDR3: CASSSDGYGYTF

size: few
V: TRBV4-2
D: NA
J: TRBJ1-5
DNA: TGTGCCAGCAGCCCGGGGGCTTTGTTGGATCAGCCCCAGCATTTT
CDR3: CASSPGALLDQPQHF

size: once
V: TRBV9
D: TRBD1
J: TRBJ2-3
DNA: TGTGCCAGCACCCCAGGACAGGGCCCTAGCACAGATACGCAGTATTTT
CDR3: CASTPGQGPSTDTQYF

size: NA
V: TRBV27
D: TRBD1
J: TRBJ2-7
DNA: TGTGCCAGCAGTTTCTTGACAGGGCCCTACGAGCAGTACTTC
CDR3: CASSFLTGPYEQYF

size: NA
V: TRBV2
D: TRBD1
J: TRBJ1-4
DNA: TGTGCCAGCACCAAGACGATCGGACAGGGGTTTGCTAATGAAAAACTGTTTTTT
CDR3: CASTKTIGQGFANEKLFF

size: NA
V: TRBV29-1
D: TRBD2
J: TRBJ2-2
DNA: TGCAGCGTTGTGGGCGGGAGGGGGGAGCTGTTTTTT
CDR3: CSVVGGRGELFF